The sample holds many counts of the clone carrying this TCR beta chain. Its matching antigen is unknown. For the second PCR, which ran for about 6 to 11 cycles, a sample-barcoded 5' primer and a J-beta primer mix were used. TCRdb redid the calling of the 5' RACE reads with MiXCR, one entry per CDR3 protein. The data show approximately 2,000,000 distinct CDR3 sequences, about 39% seen once. This specimen comes from a study of blood T cells in healthy people across ages. PBMCs, at least 6 million per sample, were isolated. CDR3 length: 18 residues. Germline V gives CDR1 KGHSH, CDR2 LQKENI. V lost 3 bases and J 1 base, leaving 16 bases between the germline ends. Overall study results and limits: The CMV status of each donor remained undetermined, and this could have confounded shifts in expanded clonotypes. Diversity figures based on one million T cells were deemed too low. Getting older went along with TCR beta diversity per million T cells dropping roughly linearly.

J is TRBJ2-6 and V is TRBV18; D is perhaps TRBD1 (5 bases). The TCR was taken from a human donor in good health. The sample consisted of blood. CDR3 sequence reads: CASSPTVPGQSGANVLTF. Here the CDR3 DNA reads TGTGCCAGCTCACCCACCGTCCCAGGACAATCTGGGGCCAACGTCCTGACTTTC. The whole variable domain, filled in from reference TRBV18 and TRBJ2-6, reads NAGVMQNPRHLVRRRGQEARLRCSPMKGHSHVYWYRQLPEEGLKFMVYLQKENIIDESGMPKERFSAEFPKEGPSILRIQQVVRGDSAAYFCASSPTVPGQSGANVLTFGAGSRLTVL.